The rows below give T cell receptor beta chains drawn from one sample of a study of blood T cell repertoires in COVID-19. Here immunoSEQ multiplex PCR was the method, and the copy in TCRdb shows in-frame clones only, minus some. The data show a few hundred thousand clones, around 87% seen once. The sample taken for sequencing was PBMCs or T cells enriched from blood (not recorded which). The receptor source for this set is a man aged 40-50 years in a cohort exposed to, infected with or recovered from COVID-19 (not recorded which). CDR3s include the opening cysteine and the closing phenylalanine or tryptophan. The D gene is left open where the match is weak. The size field is filled for only some rows; it gives once, few, many or a size class.

j_call d_call v_call clone_size cdr3_nt cdr3_aa
TRBJ2-5 TRBD1 TRBV29-1 - TGCAGCGTCAGGCAGGGGGCACGGGAGACCCAGTACTTC CSVRQGARETQYF
TRBJ2-3 - TRBV12-3/TRBV12-4 - TGTGCCAGCAGTTTAACGGAGGGGGATACGCAGTATTTT CASSLTEGDTQYF
TRBJ1-6 - TRBV13 - TGTGCCAGCAGACTTCAGGGGTTTAATTCACCCCTCCACTTT CASRLQGFNSPLHF
TRBJ1-2 TRBD1 TRBV7-2 - TGTGCCAGCAGCGGAGGGACAGCCTATGGCTACACCTTC CASSGGTAYGYTF
TRBJ2-5 - TRBV5-5 - TGTGCCAGCAGCAAATCACTACAGGACCAAGAGACCCAGTACTTC CASSKSLQDQETQYF
TRBJ2-3 - TRBV4-2 - TGTGCCAGCAGCCAAGCTGGACTGCGCACAGATACGCAGTATTTT CASSQAGLRTDTQYF
TRBJ2-7 TRBD2 TRBV10-1 once TGCGCCAGCGAACCTAGCGGGAGTGTCGTCTACGAGCAGTACTTC CASEPSGSVVYEQYF
TRBJ2-7 - TRBV6-5 - TGTGCCAGCAGTTACGGACTTCTCTCCTACGAGCAGTACTTC CASSYGLLSYEQYF
TRBJ2-1 - TRBV7-9 - TGTGCCAGCAGCCCATGGCGGGATCGCTCTAATGAGCAGTTCTTC CASSPWRDRSNEQFF
TRBJ2-5 - TRBV7-7 - TGTGCCAGCAGCTTAGATGATAGCGCGGAGACCCAGTACTTC CASSLDDSAETQYF
TRBJ2-1 TRBD2 TRBV10-2 few TGCGCCAGCGGGGCGGGAGTAGCCTACAATGAGCAGTTCTTC CASGAGVAYNEQFF
TRBJ2-2 TRBD1 TRBV28 - TGTGCCAGCAGTTTTCCTGGCAGGGGGTTTACCGGGGAGCTGTTTTTT CASSFPGRGFTGELFF
TRBJ2-3 - TRBV9 - TGTGCCAGCAGCCCCCCCTCCAGGGGAGGCACAGATACGCAGTATTTT CASSPPSRGGTDTQYF
TRBJ1-1 - TRBV15 - TGTGCCACCAGCAGAGACGGGAACACTGAAGCTTTCTTT CATSRDGNTEAFF
TRBJ1-1 - TRBV15 once TGTGCCACCAGCAGGAGGACTGTAATGAACACTGAAGCTTTCTTT CATSRRTVMNTEAFF
TRBJ2-7 - TRBV7-9 - TGTGCCAGCAGCTCCAGGGATCGGAACGAGCAGTACTTC CASSSRDRNEQYF
TRBJ1-6 TRBD1 TRBV9 few TGTGCCAGCAGCCGCACAGGGGAGCAGAGTTCACCCCTCCACTTT CASSRTGEQSSPLHF
TRBJ2-1 TRBD2 TRBV23-1 - TGCGCCACCCAAGACGGACTAGCGGGAGGAGATGAGCAGTTCTTC CATQDGLAGGDEQFF
TRBJ2-1 - TRBV30 - TGTGCCTGGAGTGTATGGGTGCGGGATTCCTACAATGAGCAGTTCTTC CAWSVWVRDSYNEQFF
TRBJ1-2 - TRBV2 - TGTGCCACTACGCGCAGGGACTATGGCTACACCTTC CATTRRDYGYTF
TRBJ2-7 TRBD2 TRBV27 - TGTGCCAGCTCGGGACTAGCGGGAGGGTCAACCTACGAGCAGTACTTC CASSGLAGGSTYEQYF
TRBJ1-2 - TRBV24-1 - TGTGCCACCAGTGATCCCTGGCGGTCCTATGGCTACACCTTC CATSDPWRSYGYTF
TRBJ2-2 - TRBV10-1 - TGCGCCAGCAGTGGGAGCGGAGACACCGGGGAGCTGTTTTTT CASSGSGDTGELFF
TRBJ1-5 TRBD1 TRBV19 few TGTGCCAGTAGTACCTCCACCGGGACAGGGTATCAGCCCCAGCATTTT CASSTSTGTGYQPQHF
TRBJ2-1 - TRBV2 - TGTGCCAGCAGTTCGACTCGTGACAATGAGCAGTTCTTC CASSSTRDNEQFF
TRBJ2-3 - TRBV3-1/TRBV3-2 - TGTGCCAGCAGCCCGCCAGTAACAGATACGCAGTATTTT CASSPPVTDTQYF
TRBJ2-7 TRBD2 TRBV9 - TGTGCCAGCAGCGTCAGCCCGACTAGCGGAGAAGAGCAGTACTTC CASSVSPTSGEEQYF
TRBJ2-7 - TRBV10-3 - TGTGCCATCAGGCTTACGGAGTCTAGCGCTGCCTACGAGCAGTACTTC CAIRLTESSAAYEQYF
TRBJ2-3 TRBD2 TRBV2 - TGTGCCAGCAGCGGGAGGGATACGCAGTATTTT CASSGRDTQYF
TRBJ1-1 - TRBV27 - TGTGCCAGCAGTTCTCTTCGTCTCGCAGGAGCTTTCTTT CASSSLRLAGAFF
TRBJ2-1 TRBD1 TRBV6-5 - TGTGCCAGCAGCCCCGGGACAGGGTTTGAGCAGTTCTTC CASSPGTGFEQFF
TRBJ2-7 TRBD1 TRBV7-9 few TGTGCCAGCAGCTGGGACAGGTACGAGCAGTACTTC CASSWDRYEQYF
TRBJ2-5 - TRBV10-2 - TGCGCCAGCAGGGGACAACTCCAAGAGACCCAGTACTTC CASRGQLQETQYF
TRBJ2-1 - TRBV5-1 - TGCGCCAGCAAACTAGAGTCGTCCTACAATGAGCAGTTCTTC CASKLESSYNEQFF
TRBJ2-1 TRBD1 TRBV14 - TGTGCCAGCAGCCAAGGACGGACAAAGGGGGCATACAATGAGCAGTTCTTC CASSQGRTKGAYNEQFF
TRBJ2-1 - TRBV5-1 once TGCGCCAGCAGCTGGACGGGAGTCCGCAATGAGCAGTTCTTC CASSWTGVRNEQFF
TRBJ2-3 TRBD2 TRBV18 - TGTGCCAGCTCACCAGTAGGACTAGCGCAGGGCACAGATACGCAGTATTTT CASSPVGLAQGTDTQYF
TRBJ1-1 TRBD1 TRBV5-1 - TGCGCCAGCAGCTTGGCCGGGACAGGGGGTCAGACTGAAGCTTTCTTT CASSLAGTGGQTEAFF
TRBJ2-5 - TRBV30 - TGTGCCTGGAGTCCCGATAACACCTTACCCCAGTACTTC CAWSPDNTLPQYF
TRBJ2-1 TRBD2 TRBV11-2 - TGTGCCAGCAGCTTCCGAGGACTAGCGGGATCCAATGAGCAGTTCTTC CASSFRGLAGSNEQFF
TRBJ2-1 - TRBV10-3 - TGTGCCATCAGTGGGGGGGAGAGCTCCTACAATGAGCAGTTCTTC CAISGGESSYNEQFF
TRBJ1-1 TRBD1 TRBV11-2 - TGTGCCAGCAGCTTTAGGTTGGACGGCGGGACAGAGAACACTGAAGCTTTCTTT CASSFRLDGGTENTEAFF
TRBJ2-3 TRBD2 TRBV10-3 - TGTGCCATCAGTGTCGGACTAGCGGGAGGTGATCGGGGGACAGATACGCAGTATTTT CAISVGLAGGDRGTDTQYF
TRBJ1-2 TRBD1 TRBV5-4 - TGTGCCAGCAGCCCAGGACAGGATGCTGGCTACACCTTC CASSPGQDAGYTF
TRBJ2-3 TRBD1 TRBV27 - TGTGCCAGCAAGTTAAGGGGGCGTAGTTCCACAGATACGCAGTATTTT CASKLRGRSSTDTQYF
TRBJ1-1 TRBD1 TRBV2 - TGTGCCAGCGGCGAACAGGGGGCGCTTACTGAAGCTTTCTTT CASGEQGALTEAFF
TRBJ2-3 - TRBV11-3 few TGTGCCAGCAGCTTAGCACAGGGCGGTGGTACGCAGTATTTT CASSLAQGGGTQYF
TRBJ1-2 TRBD1 TRBV30 once TGTGCCTGGAGGGGCGGACAGGCCCGGTATGGCTACACCTTC CAWRGGQARYGYTF